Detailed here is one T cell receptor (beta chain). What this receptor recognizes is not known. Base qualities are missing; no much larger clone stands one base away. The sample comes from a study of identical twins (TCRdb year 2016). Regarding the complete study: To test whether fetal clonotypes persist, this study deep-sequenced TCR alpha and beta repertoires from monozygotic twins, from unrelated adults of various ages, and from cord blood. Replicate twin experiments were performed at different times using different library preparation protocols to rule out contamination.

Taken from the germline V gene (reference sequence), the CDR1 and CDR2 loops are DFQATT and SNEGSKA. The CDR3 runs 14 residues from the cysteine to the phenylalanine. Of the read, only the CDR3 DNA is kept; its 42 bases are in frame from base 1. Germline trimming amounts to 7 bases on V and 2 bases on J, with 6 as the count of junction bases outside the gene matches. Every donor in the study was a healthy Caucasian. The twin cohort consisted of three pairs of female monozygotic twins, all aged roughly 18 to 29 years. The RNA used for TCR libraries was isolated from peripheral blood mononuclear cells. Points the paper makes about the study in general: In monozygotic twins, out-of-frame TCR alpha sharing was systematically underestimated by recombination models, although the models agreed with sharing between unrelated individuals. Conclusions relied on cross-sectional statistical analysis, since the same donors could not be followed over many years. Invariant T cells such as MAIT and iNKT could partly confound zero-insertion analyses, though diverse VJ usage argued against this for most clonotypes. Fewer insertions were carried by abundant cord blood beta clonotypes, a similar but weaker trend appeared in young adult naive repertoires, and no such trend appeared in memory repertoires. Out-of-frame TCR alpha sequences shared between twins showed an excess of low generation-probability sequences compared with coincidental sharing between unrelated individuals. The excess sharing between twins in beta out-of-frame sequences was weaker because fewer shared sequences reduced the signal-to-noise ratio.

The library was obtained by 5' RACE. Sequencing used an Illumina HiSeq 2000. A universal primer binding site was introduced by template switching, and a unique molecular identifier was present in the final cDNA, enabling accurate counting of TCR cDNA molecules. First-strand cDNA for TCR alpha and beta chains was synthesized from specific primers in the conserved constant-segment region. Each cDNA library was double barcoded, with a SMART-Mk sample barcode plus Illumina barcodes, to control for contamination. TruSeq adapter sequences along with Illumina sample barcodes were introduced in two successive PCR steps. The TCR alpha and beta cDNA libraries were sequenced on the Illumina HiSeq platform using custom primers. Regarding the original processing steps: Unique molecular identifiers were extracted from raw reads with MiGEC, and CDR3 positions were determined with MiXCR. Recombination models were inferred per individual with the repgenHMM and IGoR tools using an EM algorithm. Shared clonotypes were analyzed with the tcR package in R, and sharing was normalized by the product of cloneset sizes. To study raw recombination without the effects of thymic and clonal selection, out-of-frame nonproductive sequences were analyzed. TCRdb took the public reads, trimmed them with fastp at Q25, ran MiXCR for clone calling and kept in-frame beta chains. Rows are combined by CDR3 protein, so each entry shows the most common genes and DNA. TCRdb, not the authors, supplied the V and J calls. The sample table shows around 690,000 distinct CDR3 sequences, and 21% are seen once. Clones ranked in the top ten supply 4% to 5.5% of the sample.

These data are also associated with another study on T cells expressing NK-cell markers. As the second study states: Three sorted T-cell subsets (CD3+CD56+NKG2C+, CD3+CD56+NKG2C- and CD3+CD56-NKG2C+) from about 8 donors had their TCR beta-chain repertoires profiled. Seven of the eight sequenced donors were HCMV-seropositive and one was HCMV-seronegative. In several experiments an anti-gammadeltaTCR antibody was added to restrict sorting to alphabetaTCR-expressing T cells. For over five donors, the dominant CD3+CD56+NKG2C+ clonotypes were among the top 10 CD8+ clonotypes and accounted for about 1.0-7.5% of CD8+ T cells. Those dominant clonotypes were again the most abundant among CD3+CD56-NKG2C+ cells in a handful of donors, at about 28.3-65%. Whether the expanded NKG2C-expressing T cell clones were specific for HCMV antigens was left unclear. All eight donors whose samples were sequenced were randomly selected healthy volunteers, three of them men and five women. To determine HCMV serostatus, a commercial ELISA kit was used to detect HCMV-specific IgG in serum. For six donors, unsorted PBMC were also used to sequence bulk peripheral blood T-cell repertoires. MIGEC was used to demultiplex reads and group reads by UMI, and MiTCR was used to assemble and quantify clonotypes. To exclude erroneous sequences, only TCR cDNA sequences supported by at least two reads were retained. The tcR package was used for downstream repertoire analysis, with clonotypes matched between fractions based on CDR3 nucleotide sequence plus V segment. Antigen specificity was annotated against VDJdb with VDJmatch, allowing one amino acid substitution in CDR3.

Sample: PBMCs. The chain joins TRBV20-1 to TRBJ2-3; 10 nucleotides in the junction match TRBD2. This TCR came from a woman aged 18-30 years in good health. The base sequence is TGCAGTGGCGTAGCGGGAGGCCACACAGATACGCAGTATTTT. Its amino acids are CSGVAGGHTDTQYF.